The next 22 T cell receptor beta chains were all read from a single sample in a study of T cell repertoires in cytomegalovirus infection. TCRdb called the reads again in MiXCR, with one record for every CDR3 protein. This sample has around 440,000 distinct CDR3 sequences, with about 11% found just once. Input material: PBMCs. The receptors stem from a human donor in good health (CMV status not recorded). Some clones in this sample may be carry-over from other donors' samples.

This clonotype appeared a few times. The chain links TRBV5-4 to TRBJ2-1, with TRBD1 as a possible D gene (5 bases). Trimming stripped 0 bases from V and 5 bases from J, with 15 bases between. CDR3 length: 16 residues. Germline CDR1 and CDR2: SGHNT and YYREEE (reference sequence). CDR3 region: CASSLEYPDSNNEQFF. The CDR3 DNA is TGTGCCAGCAGCTTGGAATATCCAGACAGCAACAATGAGCAGTTCTTC.

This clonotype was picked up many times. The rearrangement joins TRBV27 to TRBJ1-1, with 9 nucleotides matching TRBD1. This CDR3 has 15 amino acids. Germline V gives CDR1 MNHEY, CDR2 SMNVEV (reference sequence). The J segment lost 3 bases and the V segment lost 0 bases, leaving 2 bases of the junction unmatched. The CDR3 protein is CASSLSYRGHTEAFF. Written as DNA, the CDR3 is TGTGCCAGCAGTTTATCGTACAGGGGGCACACTGAAGCTTTCTTT.

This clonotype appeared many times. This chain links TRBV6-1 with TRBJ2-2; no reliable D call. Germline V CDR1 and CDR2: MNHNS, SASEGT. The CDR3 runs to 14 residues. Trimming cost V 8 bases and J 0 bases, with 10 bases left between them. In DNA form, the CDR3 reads TGTGCCAGCCGTTGGGGATCGAACACCGGGGAGCTGTTTTTT. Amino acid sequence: CASRWGSNTGELFF.

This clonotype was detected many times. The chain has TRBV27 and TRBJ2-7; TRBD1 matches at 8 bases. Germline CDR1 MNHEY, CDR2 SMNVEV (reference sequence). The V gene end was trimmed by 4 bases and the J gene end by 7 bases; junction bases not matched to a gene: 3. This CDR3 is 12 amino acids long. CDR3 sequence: CASSSWDREQYF. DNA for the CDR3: TGTGCCAGCAGTTCGTGGGACAGGGAGCAGTACTTC.

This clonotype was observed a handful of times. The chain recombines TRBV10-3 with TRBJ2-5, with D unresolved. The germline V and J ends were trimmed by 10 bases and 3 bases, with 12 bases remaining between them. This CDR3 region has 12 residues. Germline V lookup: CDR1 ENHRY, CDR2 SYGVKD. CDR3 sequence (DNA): TGTGCCACCGGGCGGAAAGAAGAGACCCAGTACTTC. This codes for CATGRKEETQYF.

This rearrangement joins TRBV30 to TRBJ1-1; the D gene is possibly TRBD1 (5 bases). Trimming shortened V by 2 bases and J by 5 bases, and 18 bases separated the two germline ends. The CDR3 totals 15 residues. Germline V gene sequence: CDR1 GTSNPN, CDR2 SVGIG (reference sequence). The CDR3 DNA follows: TGTGCCTGGAGTCCTCAGGGAGGGATGGGGACTGAAGCTTTCTTT. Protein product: CAWSPQGGMGTEAFF.

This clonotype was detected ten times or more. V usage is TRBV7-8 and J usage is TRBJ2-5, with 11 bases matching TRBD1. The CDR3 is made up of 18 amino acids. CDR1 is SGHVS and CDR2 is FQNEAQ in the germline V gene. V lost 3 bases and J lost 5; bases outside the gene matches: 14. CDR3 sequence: CASSLGFHGQGAKETQYF. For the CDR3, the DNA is TGTGCCAGCAGCTTGGGGTTTCACGGACAGGGGGCTAAGGAGACCCAGTACTTC. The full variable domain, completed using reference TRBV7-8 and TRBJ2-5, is GAGVSQSPRYKVAKRGQDVALRCDPISGHVSLFWYQQALGQGPEFLTYFQNEAQLDKSGLPSDRFFAERPEGSVSTLKIQRTQQEDSAVYLCASSLGFHGQGAKETQYFGPGTRLLVL.

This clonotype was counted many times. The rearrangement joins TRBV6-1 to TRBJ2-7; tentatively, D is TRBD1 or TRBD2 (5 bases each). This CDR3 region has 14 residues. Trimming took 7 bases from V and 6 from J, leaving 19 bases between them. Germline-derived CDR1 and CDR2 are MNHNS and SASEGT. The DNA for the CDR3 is TGTGCCAGCAACAAGGGGTCAGGGAGAATCGAGCAGTACTTC. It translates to CASNKGSGRIEQYF.

The chain's CDR3 is CASSGTGAYSYEQYF. CDR3 bases: TGTGCCAGCAGTGGGACAGGGGCCTACTCCTACGAGCAGTACTTC. The chain employs TRBV2 and TRBJ2-7; 9 bases are a match to TRBD1. The ends lost 4 bases at V and 0 bases at J; junction bases unmatched: 4. CDR3 length: 15 amino acids. Germline V lookup: CDR1 SNHLY, CDR2 FYNNEI.

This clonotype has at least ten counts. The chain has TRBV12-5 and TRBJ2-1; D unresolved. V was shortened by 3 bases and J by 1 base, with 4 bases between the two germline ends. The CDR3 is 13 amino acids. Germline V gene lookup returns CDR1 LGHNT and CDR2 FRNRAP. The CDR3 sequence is CASGLGSYNEQFF. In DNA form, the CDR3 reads TGTGCTAGTGGTTTAGGTTCCTACAATGAGCAGTTCTTC.

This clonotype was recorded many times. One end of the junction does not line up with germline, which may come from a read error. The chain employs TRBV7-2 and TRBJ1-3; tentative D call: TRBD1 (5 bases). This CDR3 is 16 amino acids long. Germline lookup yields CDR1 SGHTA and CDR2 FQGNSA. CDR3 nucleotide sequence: TGTGCCAGCAGCTTGGGGGACTCTAGAACTGGGAACACCATATATTTT. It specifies CASSLGDSRTGNTIYF. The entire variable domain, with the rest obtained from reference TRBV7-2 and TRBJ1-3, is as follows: GAGVSQSPSNKVTEKGKDVELRCDPISGHTALYWYRQSLGQGLEFLIYFQGNSAPDKSGLPSDRFSAERTGGSVSTLTIQRTQQEDSAVYLCASSLGDSRTGNTIYFGEGSWLTVV.

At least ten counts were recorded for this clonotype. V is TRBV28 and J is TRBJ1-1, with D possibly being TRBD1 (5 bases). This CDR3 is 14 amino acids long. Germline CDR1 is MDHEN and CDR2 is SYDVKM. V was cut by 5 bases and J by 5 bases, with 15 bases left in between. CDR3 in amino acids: CASSPQGIATEAFF. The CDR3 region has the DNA TGTGCCAGCAGTCCCCAGGGAATTGCTACTGAAGCTTTCTTT. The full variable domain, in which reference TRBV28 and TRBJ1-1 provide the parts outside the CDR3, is DVKVTQSSRYLVKRTGEKVFLECVQDMDHENMFWYRQDPGLGLRLIYFSYDVKMKEKGDIPEGYSVSREKKERFSLILESASTNQTSMYLCASSPQGIATEAFFGQGTRLTVV.

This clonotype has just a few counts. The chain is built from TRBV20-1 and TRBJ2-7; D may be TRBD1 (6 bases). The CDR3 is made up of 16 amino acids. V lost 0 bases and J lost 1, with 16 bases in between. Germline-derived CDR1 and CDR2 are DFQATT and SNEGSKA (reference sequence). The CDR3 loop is CSARDLMGARSYEQYF. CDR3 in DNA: TGCAGTGCTAGAGACCTGATGGGGGCGAGGTCCTACGAGCAGTACTTC.

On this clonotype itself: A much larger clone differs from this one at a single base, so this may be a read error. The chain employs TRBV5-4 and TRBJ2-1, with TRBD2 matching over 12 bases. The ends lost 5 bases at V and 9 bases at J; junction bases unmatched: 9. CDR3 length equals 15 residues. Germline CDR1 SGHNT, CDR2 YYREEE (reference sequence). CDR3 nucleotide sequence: TGTGCCAGCAGTAGGAGACTAGCGGGGGTGAGTGAGCAGTTCTTC. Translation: CASSRRLAGVSEQFF.

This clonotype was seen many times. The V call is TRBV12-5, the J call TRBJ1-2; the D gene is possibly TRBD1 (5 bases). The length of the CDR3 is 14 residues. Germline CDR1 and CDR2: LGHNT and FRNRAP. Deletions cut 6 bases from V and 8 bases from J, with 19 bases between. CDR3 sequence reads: CASGSPTQGRGYTF. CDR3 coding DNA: TGTGCTAGTGGCAGTCCAACCCAGGGAAGGGGCTACACCTTC.

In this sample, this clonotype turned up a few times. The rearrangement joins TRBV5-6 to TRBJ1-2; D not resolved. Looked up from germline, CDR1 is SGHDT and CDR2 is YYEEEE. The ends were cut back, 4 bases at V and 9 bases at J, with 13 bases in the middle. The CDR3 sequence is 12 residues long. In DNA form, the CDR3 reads TGTGCCAGCAGCGACGGAGTTAGGAGCTACACCTTC. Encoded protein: CASSDGVRSYTF.

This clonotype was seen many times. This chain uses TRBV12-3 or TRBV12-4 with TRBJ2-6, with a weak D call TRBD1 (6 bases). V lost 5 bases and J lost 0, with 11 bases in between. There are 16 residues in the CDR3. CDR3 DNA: TGTGCCAGCAGTCCAGGGGCCCTCTCTGGGGCCAACGTCCTGACTTTC. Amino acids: CASSPGALSGANVLTF.

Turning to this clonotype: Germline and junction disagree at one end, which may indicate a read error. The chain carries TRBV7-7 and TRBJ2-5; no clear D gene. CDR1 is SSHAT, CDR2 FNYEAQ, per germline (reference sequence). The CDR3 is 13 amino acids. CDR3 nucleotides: TGTGCTAGCAGCTTTCGGATTGGGGAGACCCAGTACTTC. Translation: CASSFRIGETQYF. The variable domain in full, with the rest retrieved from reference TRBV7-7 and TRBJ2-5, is GAGVSQSPRYKVTKRGQDVTLRCDPISSHATLYWYQQALGQGPEFLTYFNYEAQPDKSGLPSDRFSAERPEGSISTLTIQRTEQRDSAMYRCASSFRIGETQYFGPGTRLLVL.

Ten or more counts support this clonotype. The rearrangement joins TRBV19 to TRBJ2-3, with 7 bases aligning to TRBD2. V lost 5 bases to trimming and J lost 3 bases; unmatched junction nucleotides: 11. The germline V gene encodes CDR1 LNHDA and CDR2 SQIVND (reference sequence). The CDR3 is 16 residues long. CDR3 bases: TGTGCCAGTAGTCCTCCCCCCGGGGGAGGGACAGATACGCAGTATTTT. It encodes CASSPPPGGGTDTQYF.

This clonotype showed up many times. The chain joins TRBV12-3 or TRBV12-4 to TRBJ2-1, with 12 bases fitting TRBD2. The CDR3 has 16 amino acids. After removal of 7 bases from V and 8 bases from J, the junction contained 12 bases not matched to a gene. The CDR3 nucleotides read TGTGCCAGCATCCGCCCGACTAGCGGGAGAAGGGATGAGCAGTTCTTC. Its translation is CASIRPTSGRRDEQFF.

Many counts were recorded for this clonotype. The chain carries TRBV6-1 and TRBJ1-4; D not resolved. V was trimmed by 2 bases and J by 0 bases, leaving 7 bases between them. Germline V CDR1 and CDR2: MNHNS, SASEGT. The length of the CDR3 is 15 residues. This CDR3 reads CASSELQATNEKLFF. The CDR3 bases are TGTGCCAGCAGTGAACTGCAGGCAACTAATGAAAAACTGTTTTTT.

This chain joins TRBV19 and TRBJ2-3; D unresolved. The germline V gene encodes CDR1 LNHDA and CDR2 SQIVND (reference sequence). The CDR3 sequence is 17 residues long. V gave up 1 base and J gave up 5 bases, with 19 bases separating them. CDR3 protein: CASSIGGRLGKGDTQYF. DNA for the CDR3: TGTGCCAGTAGTATAGGGGGTCGGTTAGGGAAGGGAGATACGCAGTATTTT. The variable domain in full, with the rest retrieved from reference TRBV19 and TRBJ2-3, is DGGITQSPKYLFRKEGQNVTLSCEQNLNHDAMYWYRQDPGQGLRLIYYSQIVNDFQKGDIAEGYSVSREKKESFPLTVTSAQKNPTAFYLCASSIGGRLGKGDTQYFGPGTRLTVL.